This TCR beta chain was recorded in a study of response to subunit inactivated influenza vaccine. TCRdb passed the RT-PCR reads through MiXCR, listing each CDR3 protein once. The sample shows 610,000 or so distinct CDR3 sequences, 14% of them seen only once. Findings and limits, study-wide: Authors proposed each seasonal influenza vaccination draws in few new T cells.

With regard to this clonotype: Its antigen is unknown.

This specimen consisted of PBMCs from blood, obtained less than 13 days after vaccination. This sequence originates from a man aged 50 to 59 who received an inactivated influenza vaccine.

Here the CDR3 reads CASRGGGLAGGGTGELFF. CDR3 DNA: TGCGCCAGCAGAGGAGGGGGCCTAGCGGGAGGAGGAACCGGGGAGCTGTTTTTT. This chain joins TRBV5-1 and TRBJ2-2; 11 nucleotides match TRBD2. Germline CDR1 is SGHRS and CDR2 is YFSETQ. With V trimmed by 5 bases and J by 5 bases, 14 bases remained unmatched. This CDR3 spans 18 amino acids.